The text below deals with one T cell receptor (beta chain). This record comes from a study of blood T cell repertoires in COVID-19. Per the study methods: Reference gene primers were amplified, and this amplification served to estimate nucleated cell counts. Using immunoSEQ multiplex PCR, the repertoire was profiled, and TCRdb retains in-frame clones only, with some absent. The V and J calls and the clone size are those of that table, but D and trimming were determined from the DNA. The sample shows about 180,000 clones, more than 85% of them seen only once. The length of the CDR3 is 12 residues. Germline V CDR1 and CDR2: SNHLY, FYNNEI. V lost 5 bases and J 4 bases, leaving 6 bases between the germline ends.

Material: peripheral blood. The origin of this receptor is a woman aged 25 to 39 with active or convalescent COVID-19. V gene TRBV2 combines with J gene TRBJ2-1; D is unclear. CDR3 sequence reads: CASSYTYNEQFF. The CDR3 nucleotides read TGTGCCAGCAGTTACACGTACAATGAGCAGTTCTTC. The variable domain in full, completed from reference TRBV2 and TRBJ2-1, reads EPEVTQTPSHQVTQMGQEVILRCVPISNHLYFYWYRQILGQKVEFLVSFYNNEISEKSEIFDDQFSVERPDGSNFTLKIRSTKLEDSAMYFCASSYTYNEQFFGPGTRLTVL.